These T cell receptor beta chains were read from a single sample in a study of T-cell reconstitution after alpha-beta-depleted transplantation in children. Via MiXCR, TCRdb re-called the PCR reads, giving one row per CDR3 protein. Of just over 350,000 distinct CDR3 sequences in the sample, roughly 15% were seen once. This material consisted of PBMCs, taken from the stem cell graft. These receptors originate from a human donor who donated a stem cell graft to a child with Fanconi anemia. Both conserved end residues are part of each CDR3. A D gene is named only where the DNA matches it firmly. Only some rows state a clone size, as once, few, many or a class for expanded clones.

d_call	clone_size	v_call	j_call	cdr3_nt	cdr3_aa
NA	few	TRBV14	TRBJ1-1	TGTGCCAGCAGCCTTTTAAGAGGTCCTAACACTGAAGCTTTCTTT	CASSLLRGPNTEAFF
TRBD2	NA	TRBV7-8	TRBJ2-4	TGTGCCAGCAGCTTATATACGGGAGGGGGAAACATTCAGTACTTC	CASSLYTGGGNIQYF
NA	NA	TRBV6-1	TRBJ1-6	TGTGCCAGCAGACGGTCGGAGAATTCACCCCTCCACTTT	CASRRSENSPLHF
NA	NA	TRBV7-9	TRBJ1-5	TGTGCCAGCACCCAGGGGACAACCACATCTAGCAATCAGCCCCAGCATTTT	CASTQGTTTSSNQPQHF
NA	many	TRBV30	TRBJ1-1	TGTGCCTGGAGTTCGGGGAACATTGAAGCTTTCTTT	CAWSSGNIEAFF
NA	few	TRBV12-3/TRBV12-4	TRBJ1-3	TGTGCCAGCAGTTTAGAACAGGGAGCGTCTGGAAACACCATATATTTT	CASSLEQGASGNTIYF
NA	many	TRBV6-1	TRBJ2-7	TGTGCCAGCAGTAGCCCGACATTGGGCTCCTACGAGCAGTACTTC	CASSSPTLGSYEQYF
NA	NA	TRBV7-2	TRBJ2-1	TGTGCCAGCAGCCGTGGCCTCATGAGCTCCTACAATGAGCAGTTCTTC	CASSRGLMSSYNEQFF
NA	few	TRBV12-3/TRBV12-4	TRBJ2-7	TGTGCCAGCAGCGGAACCCGGGTCCCAACCTACGAGCAGTACTTC	CASSGTRVPTYEQYF
TRBD1	few	TRBV7-3	TRBJ1-1	TGTGCCAGCAGCCGACAGGGGGTGAACACTGAAGCTTTCTTT	CASSRQGVNTEAFF
NA	NA	TRBV12-3/TRBV12-4	TRBJ2-3	TGTGCCAGCAGCCACCCCCCGTGGTCTGGGAGCACAGATACGCAGTATTTT	CASSHPPWSGSTDTQYF
NA	NA	TRBV20-1	TRBJ1-6	TGCAGTGCTAAGGAGCAGGGTGACCGGTATTCACCCCTCCACTTT	CSAKEQGDRYSPLHF
NA	NA	TRBV12-3/TRBV12-4	TRBJ2-5	TGTGCCAGCAGTTTTGGACAGTCCCAAGAGACCCAGTACTTC	CASSFGQSQETQYF
NA	NA	TRBV10-3	TRBJ2-2	TGTGCCATCAGTGAGTCGAGGCAAAAGACCGGGGAGCTGTTTTTT	CAISESRQKTGELFF
TRBD1	many	TRBV12-3/TRBV12-4	TRBJ2-3	TGTGCCAGCAGTTTACAGGGGGCGCAGGCAGATACGCAGTATTTT	CASSLQGAQADTQYF
NA	few	TRBV6-2/TRBV6-3	TRBJ1-4	TGTGCCAGCAGTTTCCGGGGGCTTAATGAAAAACTGTTTTTT	CASSFRGLNEKLFF
NA	few	TRBV12-3/TRBV12-4	TRBJ2-4	TGTGCCAGCAGTTTAACAGGGTTAAAAAACATTCAGTACTTC	CASSLTGLKNIQYF
TRBD2	few	TRBV6-2/TRBV6-3	TRBJ2-7	TGTGCCAGCACTCGGGAGGGGTACGAGCAGTACTTC	CASTREGYEQYF